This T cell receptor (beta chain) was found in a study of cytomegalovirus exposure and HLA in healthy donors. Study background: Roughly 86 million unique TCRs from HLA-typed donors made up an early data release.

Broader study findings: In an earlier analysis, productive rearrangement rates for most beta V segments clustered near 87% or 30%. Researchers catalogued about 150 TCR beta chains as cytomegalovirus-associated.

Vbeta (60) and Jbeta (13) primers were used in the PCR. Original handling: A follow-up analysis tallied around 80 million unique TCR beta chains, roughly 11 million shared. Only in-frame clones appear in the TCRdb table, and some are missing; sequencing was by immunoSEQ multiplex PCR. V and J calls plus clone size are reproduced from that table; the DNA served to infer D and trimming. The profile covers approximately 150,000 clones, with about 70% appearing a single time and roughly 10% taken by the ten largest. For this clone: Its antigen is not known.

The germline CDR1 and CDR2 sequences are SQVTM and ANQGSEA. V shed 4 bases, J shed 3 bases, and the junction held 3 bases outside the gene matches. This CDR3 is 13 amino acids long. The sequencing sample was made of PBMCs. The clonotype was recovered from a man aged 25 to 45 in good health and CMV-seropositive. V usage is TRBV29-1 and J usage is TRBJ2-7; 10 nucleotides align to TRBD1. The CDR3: CSVVGQGHYEQYF. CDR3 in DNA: TGCAGCGTTGTGGGACAGGGGCACTACGAGCAGTACTTC.